One and the same sample provided the 18 T cell receptor beta chains below, sequenced in a study of blood T cell repertoires in COVID-19. Using immunoSEQ multiplex PCR, the repertoire was profiled, and TCRdb retains in-frame clones only, with some absent. Of roughly 250,000 clones listed, more than 85% are singletons. The sequenced material came from peripheral blood. These receptor sequences come from a man between 25 and 39 years old with acute or convalescent COVID-19.

The chain combines TRBV6-5 with TRBJ1-4; unclear D gene. Germline V gene sequence: CDR1 MNHEY, CDR2 SVGAGI. V lost 6 bases to trimming and J lost 8 bases, with 16 bases between them. This CDR3 is 14 amino acids long. The CDR3 nucleotides read TGTGCCAGCAGGGAGGGTTCGTCAAAGGAAAAACTGTTTTTT. Translated, it gives CASREGSSKEKLFF.

Only one count was recorded for this clone. The chain uses TRBV7-9 and TRBJ1-2, with D maybe TRBD1 (6 bases). V was clipped by 2 bases and J by 8 bases, with 12 bases between them. Germline values: CDR1 SEHNR, CDR2 FQNEAQ (reference sequence). This CDR3 contains 13 residues. For the CDR3, the DNA is TGTGCCAGCAGCTTACAGGGGCTAGGAGGCTACACCTTC. Translated, it gives CASSLQGLGGYTF. The full variable domain, rest sourced from reference TRBV7-9 and TRBJ1-2, is DTGVSQNPRHKITKRGQNVTFRCDPISEHNRLYWYRQTLGQGPEFLTYFQNEAQLEKSRLLSDRFSAERPKGSFSTLEIQRTEQGDSAMYLCASSLQGLGGYTFGSGTRLTVV.

As regards this clone: The sample has other DNA sequences that encode this CDR3 too. The V gene is TRBV29-1, the J gene TRBJ1-1; possible D gene TRBD1, 5 bases. Trimming removed 4 bases from V and 0 bases from J, with 6 bases in between. Germline CDR1 reads SQVTM; CDR2 reads ANQGSEA. The CDR3 runs to 12 residues. The CDR3 spells CSVGQMNTEAFF. As DNA, the CDR3 is TGCAGCGTTGGACAGATGAACACTGAAGCTTTCTTT.

The CDR3 sequence is CASSLGPLIGEQFF. Here the CDR3 DNA reads TGTGCCAGCAGCTTAGGGCCCCTTATAGGTGAGCAGTTCTTC. The V call is TRBV7-3, the J call TRBJ2-1; D is unclear. V gave up 2 bases and J gave up 9 bases, with 14 bases separating them. Germline V gives CDR1 SGHTA, CDR2 FQGTGA. The CDR3 has 14 amino acids. The variable domain in full, with the rest retrieved from reference TRBV7-3 and TRBJ2-1, is GAGVSQTPSNKVTEKGKYVELRCDPISGHTALYWYRQSLGQGPEFLIYFQGTGAADDSGLPNDRFFAVRPEGSVSTLKIQRTERGDSAVYLCASSLGPLIGEQFFGPGTRLTVL.

This clone was recorded a few times. The V gene is TRBV27, the J gene TRBJ1-2, with TRBD1 matching over 7 bases. Germline CDR1 and CDR2: MNHEY and SMNVEV (reference sequence). This CDR3 has 13 amino acids. V was clipped by 6 bases and J by 4 bases; unmatched bases: 5. CDR3: CASSRGIPYGYTF. CDR3 coding DNA: TGTGCCAGCAGCAGGGGGATCCCCTATGGCTACACCTTC.

The chain carries TRBV5-5 and TRBJ1-1; TRBD1 aligns across 7 bases. This CDR3 has 14 amino acids. Germline CDR1 reads SGHKS; CDR2 reads YYEKEE (reference sequence). V lost 3 bases, J lost 5 bases, and 7 bases stayed unmatched. In nucleotides, the CDR3 is TGTGCCAGCAGCTACTACAGGGGCGGGACTGAAGCTTTCTTT. Protein: CASSYYRGGTEAFF. The whole variable domain, remainder taken from reference TRBV5-5 and TRBJ1-1, is DAGVTQSPTHLIKTRGQQVTLRCSPISGHKSVSWYQQVLGQGPQFIFQYYEKEERGRGNFPDRFSARQFPNYSSELNVNALLLGDSALYLCASSYYRGGTEAFFGQGTRLTVV.

This clone was seen only a few times. This rearrangement joins TRBV4-1 to TRBJ2-7; 10 nucleotides line up with TRBD2. J gave up 2 bases and V 2 bases, and 6 bases lay outside the gene matches. Germline values: CDR1 MGHRA, CDR2 YSYEKL. The CDR3 is 16 residues long. CDR3 DNA sequence: TGCGCCAGCAGCCAACCGGGACTAGCGTCCCCCTACGAGCAGTACTTC. It translates to CASSQPGLASPYEQYF.

The chain combines TRBV10-3 with TRBJ1-1, with D hard to call. The CDR3 is made up of 17 amino acids. Trimming took 0 bases from V and 1 from J, leaving 15 bases between them. Germline CDR1 reads ENHRY; CDR2 reads SYGVKD. Here the CDR3 reads CAISESRSALKNTEAFF. CDR3 coding DNA: TGTGCCATCAGTGAGTCGAGAAGTGCTTTAAAGAACACTGAAGCTTTCTTT.

Of note for this clone: A clone one base away is much larger, so this may be a read error. Other DNA variants within this sample encode the same CDR3. This sequence joins TRBV19 and TRBJ1-1, with D perhaps TRBD1 (6 bases). V was pared by 2 bases and J by 0 bases, with 7 bases between. The CDR3 runs to 14 residues. CDR1 is LNHDA and CDR2 is SQIVND in the germline V gene (reference sequence). CDR3 sequence (DNA): TGTGCCAGTAGTATACAGGGGATGAACACTGAAGCTTTCTTT. This gives the protein CASSIQGMNTEAFF.

The genes are TRBV12-5 and TRBJ1-1; D is unclear. CDR1 is LGHNT, CDR2 FRNRAP, per germline. The V and J ends lost 2 bases and 3 bases respectively, with 10 bases between them. CDR3 size: 14 residues. CDR3 nucleotide sequence: TGTGCTAGTGGTTTGTCCCCCCCGGACACTGAAGCTTTCTTT. It yields the protein CASGLSPPDTEAFF. Using reference TRBV12-5 and TRBJ1-1 for the parts outside the CDR3, the full variable domain is DARVTQTPRHKVTEMGQEVTMRCQPILGHNTVFWYRQTMMQGLELLAYFRNRAPLDDSGMPKDRFSAEMPDATLATLKIQPSEPRDSAVYFCASGLSPPDTEAFFGQGTRLTVV.

The DNA of the CDR3 is TGTGCCAGCAGTTTATCGACGTATTTTCGCGACAGCCTGAACACTGAAGCTTTCTTT. Its translation is CASSLSTYFRDSLNTEAFF. The rearrangement uses TRBV27 and TRBJ1-1; D possibly corresponds to TRBD1 (5 bases). Trimming took 0 bases from V and 0 from J, leaving 20 bases between them. The CDR3 is 19 residues long. Germline V gives CDR1 MNHEY, CDR2 SMNVEV (reference sequence).

A word on this clone: In this CDR3 the conserved last residue, phenylalanine or tryptophan, is missing, so a read error is likely. The DNA is left out, because the CDR3 cannot be placed on it with certainty; the CDR3 is given as TCRdb lists it. The chain employs TRBV19 and TRBJ2-7; the table's D call TRBD1 went unverified against the DNA. Counting both end residues, the CDR3 totals 13 amino acids. Germline CDR1 is LNHDA and CDR2 is SQIVND (reference sequence). This CDR3 is CASTGQVSYDGCL.

The chain has TRBV27 and TRBJ1-6; no firm D call. Per the germline V gene, CDR1 is MNHEY and CDR2 is SMNVEV (reference sequence). V lost 4 bases and J lost 6, with 13 bases in between. The CDR3 sequence is 15 residues long. The DNA of the CDR3 is TGTGCCAGCAGTTACGCGGTGAGGCCTAATTCACCCCTCCACTTT. The encoded protein is CASSYAVRPNSPLHF.

The chain carries TRBV7-2 and TRBJ1-2; 8 bases fit TRBD1. The CDR3 has 14 amino acids. With 0 bases clipped from V and 7 bases from J, the junction kept 4 bases outside the gene matches. CDR1 is SGHTA and CDR2 is FQGNSA in the germline V gene. CDR3 sequence: CASSLAQGASGYTF. CDR3 nucleotide sequence: TGTGCCAGCAGCTTAGCGCAGGGGGCTAGTGGCTACACCTTC.

V is TRBV5-1 and J is TRBJ2-7; D is possibly TRBD1 (5 bases). Germline loops: CDR1 SGHRS, CDR2 YFSETQ. This CDR3 has 12 residues. Trimming took 4 bases from V and 3 from J, leaving 8 bases between them. CDR3 sequence (DNA): TGCGCCAGCAGCAGAACAGGCTACGAGCAGTACTTC. This codes for CASSRTGYEQYF. The whole variable domain, filled in from reference TRBV5-1 and TRBJ2-7, reads KAGVTQTPRYLIKTRGQQVTLSCSPISGHRSVSWYQQTPGQGLQFLFEYFSETQRNKGNFPGRFSGRQFSNSRSEMNVSTLELGDSALYLCASSRTGYEQYFGPGTRLTVT.

V gene TRBV5-4 combines with J gene TRBJ2-1; TRBD2 matches 7 bases. Germline-derived CDR1 and CDR2 are SGHNT and YYREEE (reference sequence). With 0 bases clipped from V and 4 bases from J, the junction kept 4 bases outside the gene matches. This CDR3 comprises 15 residues. DNA for the CDR3: TGTGCCAGCAGCTTGGCCTGGCGGGAGTACAATGAGCAGTTCTTC. Translation gives CASSLAWREYNEQFF.

V and J are TRBV7-6 and TRBJ2-3, with D tentatively TRBD2 (5 bases). V dropped 6 bases and J dropped 1 base, with 11 bases sitting between them. The CDR3 totals 14 residues. Germline V gene lookup returns CDR1 SGHVS and CDR2 FNYEAQ. The CDR3 here is CASSSKRGTDTQYF. The DNA for the CDR3 is TGTGCCAGCAGTTCTAAGAGGGGCACAGATACGCAGTATTTT. Combining the CDR3 with reference TRBV7-6 and TRBJ2-3 gives the whole variable domain GAGVSQSPRYKVTKRGQDVALRCDPISGHVSLYWYRQALGQGPEFLTYFNYEAQQDKSGLPNDRFSAERPEGSISTLTIQRTEQRDSAMYRCASSSKRGTDTQYFGPGTRLTVL.

A single count supports this clone. J is TRBJ2-2 and V is TRBV3-1 (or the pseudogene TRBV3-2), with D perhaps TRBD2 (7 bases). Trimming removed 4 bases from V and 6 bases from J, with 18 bases in between. This CDR3 spans 16 amino acids. In germline, CDR1 is LGHDT, CDR2 YNNKEL (reference sequence). CDR3 in DNA: TGTGCCAGCAGCCTGCGTCTGTGGGGGGGCGCCGGGGAGCTGTTTTTT. The encoded protein is CASSLRLWGGAGELFF.